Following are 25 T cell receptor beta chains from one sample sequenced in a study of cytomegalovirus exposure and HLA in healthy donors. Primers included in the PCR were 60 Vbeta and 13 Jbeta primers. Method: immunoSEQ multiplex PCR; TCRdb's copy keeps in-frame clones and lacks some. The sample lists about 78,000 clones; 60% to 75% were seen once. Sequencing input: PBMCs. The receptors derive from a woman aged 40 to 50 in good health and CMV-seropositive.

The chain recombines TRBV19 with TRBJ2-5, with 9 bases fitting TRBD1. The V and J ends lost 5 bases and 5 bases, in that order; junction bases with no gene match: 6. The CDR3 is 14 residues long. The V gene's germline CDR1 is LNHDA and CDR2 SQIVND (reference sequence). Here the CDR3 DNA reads TGTGCCAGTAGTGAAACAGGGGGCCGGGAGACCCAGTACTTC. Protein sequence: CASSETGGRETQYF.

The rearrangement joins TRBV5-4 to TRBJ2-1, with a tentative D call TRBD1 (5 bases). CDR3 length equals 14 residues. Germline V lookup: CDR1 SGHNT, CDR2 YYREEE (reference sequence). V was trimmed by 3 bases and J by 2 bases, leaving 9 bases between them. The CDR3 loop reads CASSSTGTYNEQFF. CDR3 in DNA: TGTGCCAGCAGCTCAACAGGTACCTACAATGAGCAGTTCTTC.

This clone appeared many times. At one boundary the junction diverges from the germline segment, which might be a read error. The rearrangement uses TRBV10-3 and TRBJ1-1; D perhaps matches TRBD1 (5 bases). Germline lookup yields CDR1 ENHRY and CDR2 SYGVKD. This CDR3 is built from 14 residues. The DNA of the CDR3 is TGTGCCATCGGTGACCGGGGGGAAATCACTGAAGCTTTCTTT. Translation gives CAIGDRGEITEAFF.

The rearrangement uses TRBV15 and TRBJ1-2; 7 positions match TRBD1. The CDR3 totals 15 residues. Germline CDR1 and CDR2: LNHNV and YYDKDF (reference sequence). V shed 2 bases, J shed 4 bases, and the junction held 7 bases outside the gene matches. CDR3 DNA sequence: TGTGCCACCAGCAGAATGACAGGGCGAGGCTATGGCTACACCTTC. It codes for CATSRMTGRGYGYTF.

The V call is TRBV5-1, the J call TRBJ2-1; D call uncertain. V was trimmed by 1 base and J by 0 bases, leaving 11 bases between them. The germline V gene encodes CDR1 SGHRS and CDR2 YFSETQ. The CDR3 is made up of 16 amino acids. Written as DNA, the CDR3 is TGCGCCAGCAGCTTGTCCCCAGGTAGCTCCTACAATGAGCAGTTCTTC. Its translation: CASSLSPGSSYNEQFF.

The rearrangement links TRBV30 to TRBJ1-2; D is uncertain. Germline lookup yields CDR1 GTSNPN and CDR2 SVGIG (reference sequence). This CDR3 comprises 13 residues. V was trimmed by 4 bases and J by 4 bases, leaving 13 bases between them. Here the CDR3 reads CAWNTALSYGYTF. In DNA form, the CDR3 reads TGTGCCTGGAACACAGCACTCTCCTATGGCTACACCTTC.

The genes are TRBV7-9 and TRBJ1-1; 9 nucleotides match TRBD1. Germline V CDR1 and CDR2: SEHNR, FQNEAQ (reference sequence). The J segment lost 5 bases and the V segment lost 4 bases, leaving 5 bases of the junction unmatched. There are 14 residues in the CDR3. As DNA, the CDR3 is TGTGCCAGCAGCTCACAGGGGGCGCGAACTGAAGCTTTCTTT. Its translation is CASSSQGARTEAFF.

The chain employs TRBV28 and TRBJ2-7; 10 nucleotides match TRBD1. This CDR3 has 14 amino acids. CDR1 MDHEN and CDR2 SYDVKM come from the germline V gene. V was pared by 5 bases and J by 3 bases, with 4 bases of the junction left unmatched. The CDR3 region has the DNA TGTGCCAGCAGTAACGACAGGGGGCTCTACGAGCAGTACTTC. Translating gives CASSNDRGLYEQYF.

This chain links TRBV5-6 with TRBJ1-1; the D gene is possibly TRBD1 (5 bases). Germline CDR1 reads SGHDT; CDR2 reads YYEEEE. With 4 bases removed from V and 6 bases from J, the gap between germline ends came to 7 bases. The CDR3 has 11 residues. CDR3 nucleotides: TGTGCCAGCAGCCGACAGTCTGAAGCTTTCTTT. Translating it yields CASSRQSEAFF.

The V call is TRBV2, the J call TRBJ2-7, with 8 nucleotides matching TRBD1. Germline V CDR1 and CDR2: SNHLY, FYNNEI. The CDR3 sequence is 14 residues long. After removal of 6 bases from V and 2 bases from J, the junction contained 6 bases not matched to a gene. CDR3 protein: CASSPGGGAYEQYF. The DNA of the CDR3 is TGTGCCAGCAGCCCAGGGGGCGGGGCCTACGAGCAGTACTTC. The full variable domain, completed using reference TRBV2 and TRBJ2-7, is EPEVTQTPSHQVTQMGQEVILRCVPISNHLYFYWYRQILGQKVEFLVSFYNNEISEKSEIFDDQFSVERPDGSNFTLKIRSTKLEDSAMYFCASSPGGGAYEQYFGPGTRLTVT.

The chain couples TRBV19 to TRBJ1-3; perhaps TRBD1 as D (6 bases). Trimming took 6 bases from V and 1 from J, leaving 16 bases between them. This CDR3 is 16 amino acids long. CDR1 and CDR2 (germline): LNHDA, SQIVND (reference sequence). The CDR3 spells CASRTGGAGSGNTIYF. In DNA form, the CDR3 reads TGTGCCAGTAGGACGGGGGGGGCCGGTTCTGGAAACACCATATATTTT. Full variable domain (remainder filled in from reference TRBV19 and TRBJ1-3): DGGITQSPKYLFRKEGQNVTLSCEQNLNHDAMYWYRQDPGQGLRLIYYSQIVNDFQKGDIAEGYSVSREKKESFPLTVTSAQKNPTAFYLCASRTGGAGSGNTIYFGEGSWLTVV.

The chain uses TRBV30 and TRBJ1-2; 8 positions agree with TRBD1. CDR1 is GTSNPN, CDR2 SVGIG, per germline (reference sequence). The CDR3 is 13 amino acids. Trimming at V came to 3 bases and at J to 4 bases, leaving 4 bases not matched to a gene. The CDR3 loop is CAWRGTGSYGYTF. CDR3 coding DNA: TGTGCCTGGAGGGGGACAGGCTCCTATGGCTACACCTTC.

CDR3 loop: CASKSRLGGYEQYF. CDR3 nucleotides: TGTGCCAGTAAGTCCAGGCTAGGGGGCTACGAGCAGTACTTC. The rearrangement joins TRBV19 to TRBJ2-7; perhaps TRBD1 as D (6 bases). The ends were cut back, 7 bases at V and 3 bases at J, with 16 bases in the middle. Germline CDR1 and CDR2: LNHDA and SQIVND (reference sequence). CDR3 length: 14 residues.

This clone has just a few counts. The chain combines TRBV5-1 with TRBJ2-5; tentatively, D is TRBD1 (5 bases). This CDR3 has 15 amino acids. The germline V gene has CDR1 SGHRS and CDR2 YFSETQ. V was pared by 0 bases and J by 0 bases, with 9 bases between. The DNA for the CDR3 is TGCGCCAGCAGCTTGGCCGGACACAACCAAGAGACCCAGTACTTC. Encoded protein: CASSLAGHNQETQYF.

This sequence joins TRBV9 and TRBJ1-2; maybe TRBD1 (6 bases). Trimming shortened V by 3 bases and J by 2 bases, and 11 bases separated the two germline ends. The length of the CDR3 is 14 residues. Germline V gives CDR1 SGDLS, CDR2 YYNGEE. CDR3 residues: CASSALTGNYGYTF. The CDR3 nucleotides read TGTGCCAGCAGCGCACTGACAGGCAACTATGGCTACACCTTC.

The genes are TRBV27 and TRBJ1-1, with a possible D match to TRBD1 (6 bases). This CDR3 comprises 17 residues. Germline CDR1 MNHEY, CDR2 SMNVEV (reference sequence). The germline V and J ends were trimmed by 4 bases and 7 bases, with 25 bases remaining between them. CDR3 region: CASSSTLGGAKDGEAFF. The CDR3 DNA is TGTGCCAGCAGTTCCACCCTCGGGGGGGCGAAGGACGGTGAAGCTTTCTTT.

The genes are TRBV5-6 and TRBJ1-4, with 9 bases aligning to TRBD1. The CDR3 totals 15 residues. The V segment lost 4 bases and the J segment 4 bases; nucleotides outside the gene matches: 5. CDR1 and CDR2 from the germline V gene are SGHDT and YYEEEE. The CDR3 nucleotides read TGTGCCAGCAGCGACGGACAGGGGAGTAATGAAAAACTGTTTTTT. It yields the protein CASSDGQGSNEKLFF.

The CDR3 DNA reads as TGTGCCAGCAGCTTAGGCCAGCAGGGCGAGCAGTACTTC. Protein sequence: CASSLGQQGEQYF. The genes are TRBV7-2 and TRBJ2-7; tentative D call: TRBD1 (5 bases). The length of the CDR3 is 13 residues. The V end was cut by 1 base, the J end by 6 bases, with 10 bases between. Germline V lookup: CDR1 SGHTA, CDR2 FQGNSA.

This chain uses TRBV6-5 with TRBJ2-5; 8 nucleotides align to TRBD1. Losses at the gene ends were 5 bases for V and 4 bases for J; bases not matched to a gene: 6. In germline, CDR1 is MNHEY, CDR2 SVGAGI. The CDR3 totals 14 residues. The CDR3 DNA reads TGTGCCAGCAGTAGGTTCCAGGGGGCAGAGACCCAGTACTTC. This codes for CASSRFQGAETQYF.

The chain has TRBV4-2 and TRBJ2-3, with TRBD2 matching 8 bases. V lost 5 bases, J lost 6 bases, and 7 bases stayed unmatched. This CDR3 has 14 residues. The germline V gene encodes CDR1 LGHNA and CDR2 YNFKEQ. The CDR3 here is CASSLGGGQDTQYF. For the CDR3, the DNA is TGTGCCAGCAGCTTAGGCGGGGGGCAGGATACGCAGTATTTT.

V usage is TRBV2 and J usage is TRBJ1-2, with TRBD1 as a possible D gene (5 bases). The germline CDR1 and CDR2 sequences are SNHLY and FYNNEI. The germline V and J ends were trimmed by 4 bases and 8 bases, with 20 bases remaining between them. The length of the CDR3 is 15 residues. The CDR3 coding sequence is TGTGCCAGCAGTGGAAATAGTGGGGGGTTTTGGGGCTACACCTTC. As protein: CASSGNSGGFWGYTF.

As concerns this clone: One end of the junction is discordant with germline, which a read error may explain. Here the CDR3 reads CASSRAADRGSGGYPF. The DNA of the CDR3 is TGTGCCAGCAGCCGAGCCGCGGACAGGGGTTCAGGCGGCTACCCCTTC. The gene calls are TRBV7-8 and TRBJ1-2; 9 nucleotides line up with TRBD1. This CDR3 comprises 16 residues. Germline assignment: CDR1 SGHVS and CDR2 FQNEAQ.

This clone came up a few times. CDR3 coding DNA: TGCGCCAGCAGCCTGGACAGGGGGCATTATCAGCCCCAGCATTTT. This sequence encodes CASSLDRGHYQPQHF. This chain joins TRBV4-3 and TRBJ1-5, with TRBD1 matching over 11 bases. This CDR3 contains 15 residues. V lost 4 bases, J lost 5 bases, and 4 bases stayed unmatched. Per germline, CDR1 LGHNA and CDR2 YSLEER.

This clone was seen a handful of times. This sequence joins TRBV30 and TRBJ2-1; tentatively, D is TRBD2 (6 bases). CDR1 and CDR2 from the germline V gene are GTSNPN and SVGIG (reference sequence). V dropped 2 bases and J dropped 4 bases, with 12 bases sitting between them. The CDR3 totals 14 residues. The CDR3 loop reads CAWSLSSEYNEQFF. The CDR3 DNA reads TGTGCCTGGAGTCTATCTAGCGAATACAATGAGCAGTTCTTC.

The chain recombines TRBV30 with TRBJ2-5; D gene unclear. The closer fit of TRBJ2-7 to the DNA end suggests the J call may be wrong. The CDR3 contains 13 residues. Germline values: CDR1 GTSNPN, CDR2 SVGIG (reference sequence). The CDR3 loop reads CAWSVPSRYEQYF. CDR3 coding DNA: TGTGCCTGGAGTGTCCCTTCAAGATACGAGCAGTACTTC.